The rows below give T cell receptor beta chains drawn from one sample of a study of early T cells in non-severe SARS-CoV-2 infection. TCRdb recomputed calls from the 5' RACE reads with MiXCR, one row per CDR3 protein. The sample records over 25,000 distinct CDR3 sequences, around 7% being singletons. Sequenced input: whole blood. These receptors came from an adult who was a healthcare worker with PCR-confirmed SARS-CoV-2 infection or an uninfected control (not recorded which). CDR3s include the opening cysteine and the closing phenylalanine or tryptophan. A D gene is named only where the DNA matches it firmly. Clone size is shown for a subset of rows, as once, few, many or a class of expanded clone.

j_call v_call d_call clone_size cdr3_nt cdr3_aa
TRBJ2-1 TRBV7-9 TRBD2 many TGTGCCAGCAGCTCACCGAGCTCCAAGACTAGCGATCTAAACAATGAGCAGTTCTTC CASSSPSSKTSDLNNEQFF
TRBJ1-1 TRBV4-1 - many TGCGCCAGCAGCCACTCAAAGCTGCGGGTCACTGAAGCTTTCTTT CASSHSKLRVTEAFF
TRBJ1-5 TRBV6-6 - many TGTGCCAGCAGTTACTCGAGTAGCAATCAGCCCCAGCATTTT CASSYSSSNQPQHF
TRBJ1-2 TRBV11-1 - many TGTGCCAGCAGCCCCACAGGAAACTATGGCTACACCTTC CASSPTGNYGYTF
TRBJ2-1 TRBV7-6 - many TGTGCCAGCAGCTTAGGTTTTAGGTCGGCACCTTGGGACGATGAGCAGTTCTTC CASSLGFRSAPWDDEQFF
TRBJ2-7 TRBV6-6 - - TGTACCAGCTCTCGGACAGTCTCCTACGAGCAATACTTC CTSSRTVSYEQYF
TRBJ1-6 TRBV6-5 - many TGTGCCAGCAGTTACTCGAATGGGGATTCACCCCTCCACTTT CASSYSNGDSPLHF
TRBJ2-1 TRBV7-6 TRBD2 many TGTGCCAGCAGCTCTTTCGGGGGGGCCTCCAATGAGCAGTTCTTC CASSSFGGASNEQFF
TRBJ2-3 TRBV6-1 - - TGTGCCAGCAGTCCGAGGGACAACACAGATACGCAGTATTTT CASSPRDNTDTQYF
TRBJ2-7 TRBV3-1 - many TGTGCCAGCAGCCAAGGGCTCGAGCAGTACTTC CASSQGLEQYF
TRBJ2-3 TRBV29-1 - once TGCAGCGTTGTTTTTGACACAGATACGCAGTATTTT CSVVFDTDTQYF
TRBJ1-4 TRBV5-5 - - TGTGCCAGCAGCAGGTGGCAGGGGAAGGAAAAACTGTTTTTT CASSRWQGKEKLFF
TRBJ1-1 TRBV20-1 - many TGCAGTGCTAGTAGGGGGTTGGACACTGAAGCTTTCTTT CSASRGLDTEAFF
TRBJ2-7 TRBV20-1 - - TGCAGTGCTCCGGACAACTACGAGCAGTACTTC CSAPDNYEQYF
TRBJ2-1 TRBV21-1 - many TGTGCCAGCAGTCCTCGGCCTAGCGAACAGCCCTACAATGAGCAGTTCTTC CASSPRPSEQPYNEQFF
TRBJ1-1 TRBV11-2 TRBD1 - TGTGCCAGCAGCCCATGGACAGGGTCTGATGAAGCTTTCTTT CASSPWTGSDEAFF
TRBJ2-2 TRBV7-9 - many TGTGCCAGCTTCCCGCTTCGGGATGTCGGGGAGCTGTTTTTT CASFPLRDVGELFF
TRBJ2-1 TRBV11-3 - many TGTGCCTTCCCCGGGACTCGGTACAATGAGCAGTTCTTC CAFPGTRYNEQFF
TRBJ2-3 TRBV5-1 TRBD2 many TGCGCCAGCAGCTTGATGTTAGCGGGAGGGGGCCCAGATACGCAGTATTTT CASSLMLAGGGPDTQYF
TRBJ2-5 TRBV7-9 TRBD2 many TGTGCCAGCAGCTCAACGATTAGCGGGAGGGCCCAGGAGACCCAGTACTTC CASSSTISGRAQETQYF
TRBJ1-1 TRBV11-3 TRBD1 many TGTGCCAGCAGCTTTCAGGGGGGCACTGAAGCTTTCTTT CASSFQGGTEAFF
TRBJ2-7 TRBV5-1 - many TGCGCCAGCAGCTTGGGCCAGTCCGTCCACGAGCAGTACTTC CASSLGQSVHEQYF
TRBJ2-5 TRBV3-1 - - TGTGCCAGCAGCCAACGCGGGACAAGACAAGAGACCCAGTACTTC CASSQRGTRQETQYF
TRBJ2-3 TRBV6-5 TRBD2 few TGTGCCAGCAGTTACGAGTCTAGCGGGGTCCCGGATACGCAGTATTTT CASSYESSGVPDTQYF
TRBJ2-1 TRBV29-1 - many TGCAGCGTGTTCGAGCGAGGGTCCTACAATGAGCAGTTCTTC CSVFERGSYNEQFF
TRBJ1-4 TRBV6-5 - many TGTGCCAGCAGTTATGGACGGCAGGGGGAAAAACTGTTTTTT CASSYGRQGEKLFF
TRBJ2-2 TRBV19 TRBD2 many TGTGCCAGTAGTACGGGACTAGCGGACACCGGGGAGCTGTTTTTT CASSTGLADTGELFF
TRBJ2-4 TRBV7-2 - few TGTGCCAGCAGCCCGGAAATTGTAAACATTCAGTACTTC CASSPEIVNIQYF
TRBJ2-2 TRBV7-2 TRBD2 many TGTGCCAGCAGCTTTCTAGCGGTAACGAACACCGGGGAGCTGTTTTTT CASSFLAVTNTGELFF
TRBJ1-4 TRBV6-5 - many TGTGCCAGCAGTGGGACACTTAATGCTAATGAAAAACTGTTTTTT CASSGTLNANEKLFF
TRBJ2-2 TRBV12-3/TRBV12-4 TRBD2 few TGTGCCAGCACCCTAGCGGGAGGGCACGGGGAGCTGTTTTTT CASTLAGGHGELFF
TRBJ2-5 TRBV28 - few TGTGCCAGCAGTTTCGGAGAGACCCAGTACTTC CASSFGETQYF
TRBJ1-5 TRBV30 TRBD1 - TGTGCCTGGAGAATCGCAGGGGACAGTCAGCCCCAGCATTTT CAWRIAGDSQPQHF
TRBJ2-7 TRBV20-1 TRBD1 many TGCAGTGCTAGAGGAAGCCCGGGACAGGGAAAATTCTCCTACGAGCAGTACTTC CSARGSPGQGKFSYEQYF
TRBJ1-5 TRBV29-1 - many TGCAGCGTGGCCCAGGGTCCGTCGGCCCAGCATTTT CSVAQGPSAQHF
TRBJ2-1 TRBV29-1 TRBD2 many TGCAGCGTTGAAGATTGGGCTAGCGGGAGGATCTACAATGAGCAGTTCTTC CSVEDWASGRIYNEQFF
TRBJ2-7 TRBV18 TRBD2 few TGTGCCAGCTCACCCGAGCGGGAGGGCCGCAACGAGCAGTACTTC CASSPEREGRNEQYF
TRBJ2-7 TRBV7-9 TRBD1 many TGTGCCAGCAGCCCCGTGGACAGGGGCGAGCAGTACTTC CASSPVDRGEQYF
TRBJ2-5 TRBV28 - many TGTGCCAGCAGTTGGTCGGGAAGAGGCCAGTACTTC CASSWSGRGQYF
TRBJ1-1 TRBV6-4 - many TGTGCCAGCAGCGCCTCTCCGACAGTTTCCGCCACTGAAGCTTTCTTT CASSASPTVSATEAFF
TRBJ1-1 TRBV20-1 - - TGCAGTGCTAGTGGGACATTGATCACTGAAGCTTTCTTT CSASGTLITEAFF
TRBJ2-3 TRBV7-9 TRBD1 many TGTGCCAGCAGCCCCCAGGACAGGTCCACCACAGATACGCAGTATTTT CASSPQDRSTTDTQYF
TRBJ1-6 TRBV5-5 - many TGTGCCAGCAGCTTGGAAAGGACAGAGCTGGGTTCACCCCTCCACTTT CASSLERTELGSPLHF
TRBJ2-1 TRBV10-3 TRBD2 many TGTGCCATCAGAGACACGACTAGCGGGAACGAGCAGTTCTTC CAIRDTTSGNEQFF
TRBJ2-2 TRBV28 - many TGTGCCAGCAGTCCTACCCTAGGCGACGGGGAGCTGTTTTTT CASSPTLGDGELFF